The sequence of this TCR beta chain was determined in a study of T-cell reconstitution after alpha-beta-depleted transplantation in children. In the case of this clonotype: Its antigen is currently unknown.

For TCRbeta, the library was prepared with unique molecular identifiers. TCRdb processed the PCR reads anew with MiXCR; each CDR3 protein has one entry. The sample has about 460,000 distinct CDR3 sequences; roughly a tenth are singletons. Points from the study as a whole: Newly produced T cells mostly accounted for T-cell counts and diversity one year post-transplant.

V lost 2 bases, J lost 7 bases, and 4 bases stayed unmatched. This CDR3 contains 15 residues. Germline loops: CDR1 MNHEY, CDR2 SMNVEV (reference sequence). The chain couples TRBV27 to TRBJ2-1; 11 positions agree with TRBD2. This receptor was identified in a child under 10 years old with inherited bone marrow failure, due to receive a stem cell transplant. The sequenced sample was PBMCs, obtained before TCRalphabeta/CD19-depleted stem cell transplant. Here the CDR3 reads CASSLVIAGGNEQFF. The CDR3 DNA reads TGTGCCAGCAGTTTAGTTATAGCGGGAGGGAATGAGCAGTTCTTC.